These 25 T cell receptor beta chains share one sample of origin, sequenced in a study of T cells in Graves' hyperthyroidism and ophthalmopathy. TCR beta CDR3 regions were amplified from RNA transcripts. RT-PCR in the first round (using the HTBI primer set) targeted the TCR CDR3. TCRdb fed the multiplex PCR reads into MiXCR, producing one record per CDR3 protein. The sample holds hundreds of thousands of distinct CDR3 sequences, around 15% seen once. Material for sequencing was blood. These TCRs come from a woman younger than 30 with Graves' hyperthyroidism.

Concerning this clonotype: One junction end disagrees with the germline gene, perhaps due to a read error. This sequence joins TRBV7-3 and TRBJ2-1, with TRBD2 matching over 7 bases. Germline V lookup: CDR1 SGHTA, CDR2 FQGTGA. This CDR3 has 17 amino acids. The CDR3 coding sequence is TGCGCCAGCAGCCAAGCCCTTCGACGGCGGGGGTTTAATGAGCAGTTCTTC. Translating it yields CASSQALRRRGFNEQFF.

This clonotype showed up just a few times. The CDR3 here is CASRVSGGEQFF. DNA of the CDR3: TGTGCCAGCAGGGTGAGCGGGGGTGAGCAGTTCTTC. The genes are TRBV5-5 and TRBJ2-1; TRBD2 agrees at 8 bases. Germline V gives CDR1 SGHKS, CDR2 YYEKEE (reference sequence). The CDR3 extends over 12 amino acids. Losses at the gene ends were 5 bases for V and 9 bases for J; bases not matched to a gene: 4.

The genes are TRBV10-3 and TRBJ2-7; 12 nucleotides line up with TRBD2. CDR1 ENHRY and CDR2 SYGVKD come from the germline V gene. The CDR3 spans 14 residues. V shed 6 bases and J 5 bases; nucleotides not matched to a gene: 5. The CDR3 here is CAIRGLAGFNEQYF. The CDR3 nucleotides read TGTGCCATCAGAGGACTAGCGGGATTTAACGAGCAGTACTTC.

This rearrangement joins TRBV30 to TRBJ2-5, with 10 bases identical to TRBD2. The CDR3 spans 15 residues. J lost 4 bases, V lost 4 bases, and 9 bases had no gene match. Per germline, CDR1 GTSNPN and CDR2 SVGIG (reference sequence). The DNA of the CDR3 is TGTGCCTGGACTAAGCGGGAGGGCCGACGAGAGACCCAGTACTTC. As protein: CAWTKREGRRETQYF.

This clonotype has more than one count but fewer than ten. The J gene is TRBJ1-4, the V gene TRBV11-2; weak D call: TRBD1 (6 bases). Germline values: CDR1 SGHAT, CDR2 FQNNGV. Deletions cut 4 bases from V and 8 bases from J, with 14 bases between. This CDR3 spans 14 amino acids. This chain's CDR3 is CASSSEGGAEKLFF. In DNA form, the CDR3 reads TGTGCCAGCAGCTCTGAGGGGGGGGCGGAAAAACTGTTTTTT.

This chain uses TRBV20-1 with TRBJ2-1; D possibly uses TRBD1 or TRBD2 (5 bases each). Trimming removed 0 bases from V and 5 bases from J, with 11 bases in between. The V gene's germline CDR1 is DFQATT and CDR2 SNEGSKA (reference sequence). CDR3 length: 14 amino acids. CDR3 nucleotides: TGCAGTGCTAGAGAGGGACCGAGGGACAATGAGCAGTTCTTC. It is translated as CSAREGPRDNEQFF.

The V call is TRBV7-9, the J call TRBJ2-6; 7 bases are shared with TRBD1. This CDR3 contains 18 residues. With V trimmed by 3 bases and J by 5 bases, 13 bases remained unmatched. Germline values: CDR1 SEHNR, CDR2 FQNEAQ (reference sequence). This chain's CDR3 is CASSLIRGPALRANVLTF. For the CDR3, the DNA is TGTGCCAGCAGCTTGATAAGGGGGCCAGCTCTGAGGGCCAACGTCCTGACTTTC.

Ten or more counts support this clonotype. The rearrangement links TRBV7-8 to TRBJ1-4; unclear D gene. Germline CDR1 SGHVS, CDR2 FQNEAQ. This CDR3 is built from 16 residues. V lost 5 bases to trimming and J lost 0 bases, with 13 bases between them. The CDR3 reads CASSPRIGATNEKLFF. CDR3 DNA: TGTGCCAGCAGCCCCAGGATCGGGGCAACTAATGAAAAACTGTTTTTT.

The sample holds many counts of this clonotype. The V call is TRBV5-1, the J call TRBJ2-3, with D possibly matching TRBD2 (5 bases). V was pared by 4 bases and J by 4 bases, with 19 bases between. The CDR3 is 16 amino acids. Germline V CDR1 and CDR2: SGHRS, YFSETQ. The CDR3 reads CASSLEVMGTPDTQYF. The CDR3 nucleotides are TGCGCCAGCAGCCTGGAGGTTATGGGAACTCCAGATACGCAGTATTTT.

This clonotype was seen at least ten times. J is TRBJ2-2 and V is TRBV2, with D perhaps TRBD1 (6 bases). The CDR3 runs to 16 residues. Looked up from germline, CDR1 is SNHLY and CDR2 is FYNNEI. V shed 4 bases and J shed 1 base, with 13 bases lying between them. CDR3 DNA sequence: TGTGCCAGCAGTGTCCTGTCGACAGGGAACACCGGGGAGCTGTTTTTT. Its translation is CASSVLSTGNTGELFF. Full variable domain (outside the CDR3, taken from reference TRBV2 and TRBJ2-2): EPEVTQTPSHQVTQMGQEVILRCVPISNHLYFYWYRQILGQKVEFLVSFYNNEISEKSEIFDDQFSVERPDGSNFTLKIRSTKLEDSAMYFCASSVLSTGNTGELFFGEGSRLTVL.

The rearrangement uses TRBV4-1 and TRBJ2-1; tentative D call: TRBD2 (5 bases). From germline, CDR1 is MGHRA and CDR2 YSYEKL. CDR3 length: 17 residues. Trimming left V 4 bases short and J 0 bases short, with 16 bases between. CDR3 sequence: CASSRGIAYSSYNEQFF. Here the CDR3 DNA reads TGCGCCAGCAGCCGTGGAATAGCGTATAGCTCCTACAATGAGCAGTTCTTC.

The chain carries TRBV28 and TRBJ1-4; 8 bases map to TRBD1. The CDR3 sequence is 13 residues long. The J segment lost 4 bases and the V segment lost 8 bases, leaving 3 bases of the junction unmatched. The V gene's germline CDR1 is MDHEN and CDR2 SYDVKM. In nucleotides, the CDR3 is TGTGCCAGCCAGGGGGCGATTAATGAAAAACTGTTTTTT. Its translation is CASQGAINEKLFF.

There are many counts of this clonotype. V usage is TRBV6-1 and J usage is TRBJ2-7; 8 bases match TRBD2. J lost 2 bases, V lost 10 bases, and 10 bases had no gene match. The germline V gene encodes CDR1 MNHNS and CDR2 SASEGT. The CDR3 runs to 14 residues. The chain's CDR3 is CATNRAGEPYEQYF. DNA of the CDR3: TGTGCCACCAATCGAGCGGGAGAGCCCTACGAGCAGTACTTC.

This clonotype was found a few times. In nucleotides, the CDR3 is TGCAGCGTTCCGGGACAGGGCTTTTTCCGGGAGACCCAGTACTTC. Translated: CSVPGQGFFRETQYF. V and J are TRBV29-1 and TRBJ2-5; 9 positions match TRBD1. V trimming: 5 bases; J trimming: 5 bases; junction bases outside the gene matches: 12. The CDR3 runs to 15 residues. In germline, CDR1 is SQVTM, CDR2 ANQGSEA.

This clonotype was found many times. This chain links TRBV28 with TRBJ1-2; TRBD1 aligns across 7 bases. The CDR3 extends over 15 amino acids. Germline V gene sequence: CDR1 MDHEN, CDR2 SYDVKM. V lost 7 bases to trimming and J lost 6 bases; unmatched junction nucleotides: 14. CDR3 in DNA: TGTGCCAGCACCCTTGCAGGGGGGATGATAGATGGCTACACCTTC. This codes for CASTLAGGMIDGYTF.

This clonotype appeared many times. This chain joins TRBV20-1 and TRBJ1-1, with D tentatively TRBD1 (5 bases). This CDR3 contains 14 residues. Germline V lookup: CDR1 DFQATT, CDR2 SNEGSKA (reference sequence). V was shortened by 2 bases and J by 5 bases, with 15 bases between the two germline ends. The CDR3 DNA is TGCAGTGCTAGAATAACAGTTGCAGGGACTGAAGCTTTCTTT. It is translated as CSARITVAGTEAFF.

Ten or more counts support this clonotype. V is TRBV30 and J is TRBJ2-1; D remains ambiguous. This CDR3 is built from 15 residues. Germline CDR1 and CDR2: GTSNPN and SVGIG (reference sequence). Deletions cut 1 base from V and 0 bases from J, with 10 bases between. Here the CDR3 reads CAWSAGGSSYNEQFF. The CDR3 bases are TGTGCCTGGAGTGCCGGTGGCTCCTCCTACAATGAGCAGTTCTTC. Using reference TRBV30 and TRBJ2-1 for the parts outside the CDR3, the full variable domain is SQTIHQWPATLVQPVGSPLSLECTVEGTSNPNLYWYRQAAGRGLQLLFYSVGIGQISSEVPQNLSASRPQDRQFILSSKKLLLSDSGFYLCAWSAGGSSYNEQFFGPGTRLTVL.

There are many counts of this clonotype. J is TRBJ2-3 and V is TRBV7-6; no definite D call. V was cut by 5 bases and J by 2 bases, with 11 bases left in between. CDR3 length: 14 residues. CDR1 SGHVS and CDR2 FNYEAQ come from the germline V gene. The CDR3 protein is CASSALTVTDTQYF. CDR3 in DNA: TGTGCCAGCAGCGCGCTAACCGTCACAGATACGCAGTATTTT.

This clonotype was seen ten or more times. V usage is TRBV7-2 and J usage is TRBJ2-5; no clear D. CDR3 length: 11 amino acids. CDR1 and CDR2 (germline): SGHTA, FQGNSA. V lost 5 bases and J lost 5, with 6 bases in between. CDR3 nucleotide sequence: TGTGCCAGCAGCGCCAGCGAGACCCAGTACTTC. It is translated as CASSASETQYF.

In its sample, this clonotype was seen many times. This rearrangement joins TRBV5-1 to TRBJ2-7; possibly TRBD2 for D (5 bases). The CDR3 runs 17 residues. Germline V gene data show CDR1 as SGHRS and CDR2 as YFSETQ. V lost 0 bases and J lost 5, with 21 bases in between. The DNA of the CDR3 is TGCGCCAGCAGCTTGGACCGGCCAACTAGTTACAACGACGAGCAGTACTTC. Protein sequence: CASSLDRPTSYNDEQYF.

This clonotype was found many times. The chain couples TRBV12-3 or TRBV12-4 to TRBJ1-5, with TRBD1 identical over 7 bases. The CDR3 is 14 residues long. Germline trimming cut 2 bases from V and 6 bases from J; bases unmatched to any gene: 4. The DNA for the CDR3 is TGTGCCAGCAGTTTAACAGGGGCGGGTCAGCCCCAGCATTTT. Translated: CASSLTGAGQPQHF.

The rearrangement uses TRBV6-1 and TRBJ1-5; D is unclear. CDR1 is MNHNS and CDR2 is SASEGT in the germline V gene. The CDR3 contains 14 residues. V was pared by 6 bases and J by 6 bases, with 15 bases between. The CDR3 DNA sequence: TGTGCCAGCAGCCCAATATCCCGGGTTCAGCCCCAGCATTTT. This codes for CASSPISRVQPQHF.

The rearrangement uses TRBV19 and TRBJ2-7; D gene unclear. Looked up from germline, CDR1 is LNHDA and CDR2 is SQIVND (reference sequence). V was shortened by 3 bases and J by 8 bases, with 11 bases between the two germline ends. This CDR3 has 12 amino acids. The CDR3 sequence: CASSIWGYKQYF. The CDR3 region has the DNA TGTGCCAGTAGTATTTGGGGTTACAAGCAGTACTTC.

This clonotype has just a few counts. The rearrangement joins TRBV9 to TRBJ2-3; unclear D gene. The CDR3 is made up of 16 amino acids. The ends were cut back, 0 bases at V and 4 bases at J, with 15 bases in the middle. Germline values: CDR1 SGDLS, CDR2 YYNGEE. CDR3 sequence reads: CASSVATRGRPDTQYF. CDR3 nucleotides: TGTGCCAGCAGCGTAGCTACCCGTGGCAGACCAGATACGCAGTATTTT.

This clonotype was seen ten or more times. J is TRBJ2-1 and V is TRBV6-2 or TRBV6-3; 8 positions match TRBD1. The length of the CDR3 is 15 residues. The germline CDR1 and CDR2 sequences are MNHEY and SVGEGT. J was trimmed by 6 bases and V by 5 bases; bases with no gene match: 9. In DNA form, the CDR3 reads TGTGCCAGCAGTAGGACAGGGTATTCCCTCAATGAGCAGTTCTTC. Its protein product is CASSRTGYSLNEQFF.